The source of this T cell receptor beta chain is a study of T cell repertoires in cytomegalovirus infection. As for this clonotype: What it recognizes is unknown.

TCRdb called the reads again in MiXCR, with one record for every CDR3 protein. The table includes approximately 49,000 distinct CDR3 sequences, around 20% detected once. The CDR3 runs 20 residues. Germline CDR1 DFQATT, CDR2 SNEGSKA (reference sequence). The ends lost 4 bases at V and 3 bases at J; junction bases unmatched: 16. Sample: CD8+ T cells from cultured PBMCs, taken from culture after CMV antigen stimulation. The chain employs TRBV20-1 and TRBJ2-1; TRBD2 agrees at 15 bases. The clonotype originates from a human donor in good health (CMV status not recorded). Some clones in this sample may be carry-over from other donors' samples. The CDR3 is CSATSPGAGTSGGFYNEQFF. CDR3 DNA: TGCAGTGCTACCAGTCCGGGGGCCGGGACTAGCGGGGGGTTCTACAATGAGCAGTTCTTC.